This T cell receptor beta chain was identified in a study of T cells in localized non-small cell lung cancer. Assay: immunoSEQ multiplex PCR; the TCRdb copy retains only in-frame clones and omits some. The sample contains thousands of clones, 35% to 40% of which appear only once. This clone appeared once. V dropped 0 bases and J dropped 1 base, with 8 bases sitting between them. The CDR3 is 15 residues long. CDR1 and CDR2 from the germline V gene are SGHRS and YFSETQ. The genes are TRBV5-1 and TRBJ2-1, with D possibly matching TRBD2 (5 bases). Specimen: lung tumor tissue, collected before any cancer treatment. The TCR originated in a male donor aged 60 or over with stage I squamous cell lung carcinoma. CDR3: CASSLAEESYNEQFF. CDR3 DNA sequence: TGCGCCAGCAGCTTGGCGGAGGAGTCCTACAATGAGCAGTTCTTC. The full variable domain, rest sourced from reference TRBV5-1 and TRBJ2-1, is KAGVTQTPRYLIKTRGQQVTLSCSPISGHRSVSWYQQTPGQGLQFLFEYFSETQRNKGNFPGRFSGRQFSNSRSEMNVSTLELGDSALYLCASSLAEESYNEQFFGPGTRLTVL.